This TCR beta chain is drawn from a study of identical twins. Study-wide points: In cord blood, abundant beta clonotypes had fewer insertions; memory showed no trend.

This clonotype was observed at least ten times. Its target is not known. Each CDR3 protein is one row after TCRdb ran MiXCR on the 5' RACE reads. Among approximately 230,000 distinct CDR3 sequences listed, 5.5% to 7.5% were seen once. CDR3 length equals 14 residues. These same data were also listed under a study on T cells expressing NK-cell markers. That publication notes: Eight donors were sequenced, of whom seven were HCMV-seropositive, while the remaining one was HCMV-seronegative. The study did not resolve the HCMV specificity of expanded NKG2C+ T cell clones.

The sequenced sample was CD8+ T cells sorted from blood. The chain uses TRBV21-1 and TRBJ2-7. TRBV21-1 is a pseudogene. This TCR was sampled from a woman between 18 and 29 years old in good health. The CDR3 DNA is TGTGCCAGCAGCAAAAGAGGCACCTCCTACGAGCAGTACTTC. It encodes CASSKRGTSYEQYF.